This is a list of T cell receptor beta chains from one sample in a study of cytotoxic CD8 clonotypes in ibrutinib-treated CLL. The method was immunoSEQ multiplex PCR; TCRdb's version includes in-frame clones alone and lacks a portion of them. The table has hundreds of thousands of clones, around four fifths seen once. The material sequenced was PBMCs, taken before ibrutinib treatment. These receptors were collected from a human donor with chronic lymphocytic leukemia. Each CDR3 is given with its conserved first and last residue. D genes are given only for firm matches. Rows give clone size only sometimes, using once, few, many, or a class for an expanded clone.

V,size,D,J,DNA,CDR3
TRBV29-1,.,TRBD1,TRBJ1-1,TGCAGCACAACTAGGGGACAGGGGGCGCGGACAGCCGAAGCTTTCTTT,CSTTRGQGARTAEAFF
TRBV4-1,.,.,TRBJ2-7,TGCGCCAGCAGCCCCCCTTCGGGTGACTTCTACGAGCAGTACTTC,CASSPPSGDFYEQYF
TRBV28,.,TRBD1,TRBJ1-3,TGTGCCAGCAGTTTCGAGGTTTCACAGGGGGGAAACACCATATATTTT,CASSFEVSQGGNTIYF
TRBV20-1,.,.,TRBJ2-1,TGCAGTGCTGACGGACAGGAGCAGTTCTTC,CSADGQEQFF
TRBV5-8,.,.,TRBJ1-5,TGTGCCAGCAACTTACGACCTGGGACTGTCCGCAATCAGCCCCAGCATTTT,CASNLRPGTVRNQPQHF
TRBV30,.,.,TRBJ2-6,TGTGCCGCAGACGGGGCTGGGGCCAACGTCCTGACTTTC,CAADGAGANVLTF
TRBV4-3,.,.,TRBJ2-5,TGCGCCAGCAGCCAACGACCGGGAGAAGCGGAGACCCAGTACTTC,CASSQRPGEAETQYF
TRBV7-6,.,.,TRBJ2-7,TGTGCCAGCAGCCGGAGCCCAGTCGGGTCCTACGAGCAGTACTTC,CASSRSPVGSYEQYF
TRBV6-5,.,.,TRBJ1-2,TGTGCCAGCAGTTTACTGCTGGGCTATGGCTACACCTTC,CASSLLLGYGYTF
TRBV13,.,.,TRBJ2-5,TGTGCCAGCAGCTCGGACAATCCCCGAGAAGAGACCCAGTACTTC,CASSSDNPREETQYF
TRBV28,.,TRBD1,TRBJ2-1,TGTGCCAGCAGCACAGGGGATGGGTACAATGAGCAGTTCTTC,CASSTGDGYNEQFF
TRBV7-9,.,TRBD1,TRBJ1-1,TGTGCCAGCAGCCCCGGGACAGCTAACACTGAAGCTTTCTTT,CASSPGTANTEAFF
TRBV7-2,.,TRBD1,TRBJ2-7,TGTGCCAGCTCAGATGAGCTAGGGGGCATTCTCTACGAGCAGTACTTC,CASSDELGGILYEQYF
TRBV27,.,.,TRBJ2-1,TGTGCCAGCAGTCCTCGGGGTAGCGGAGGAGGCGTCCACAATGAGCAGTTCTTC,CASSPRGSGGGVHNEQFF
TRBV12-5,.,TRBD1,TRBJ2-5,TGTGCTAGTGCCCCGGACAGGGGGCGTGAGACCCAGTACTTC,CASAPDRGRETQYF
TRBV9,.,.,TRBJ2-2,TGTGCCAGCAGCGTAGGATCGGGACCAGTGAACACCGGGGAGCTGTTTTTT,CASSVGSGPVNTGELFF
TRBV7-2,.,TRBD1,TRBJ2-2,TGTGCCAGCAGCCCCCAGACAGGGGCTCACGGGGAGCTGTTTTTT,CASSPQTGAHGELFF
TRBV11-2,.,TRBD1,TRBJ2-1,TGTGCCAGCAGCTTAAGAACAGGGGGCAATGAGCAGTTCTTC,CASSLRTGGNEQFF
TRBV19,once,TRBD1,TRBJ2-7,TGTGCCAGTAGCCGGGACAGGGACTACGAGCAGTACTTC,CASSRDRDYEQYF
TRBV25-1,.,.,TRBJ2-7,TGTGCCAGCAGAGAGGAGACGACCCCCTACGAGCAGTACTTC,CASREETTPYEQYF
TRBV2,.,TRBD2,TRBJ2-1,TGTGCCAGCAGTGAATCGGGACTAGTCTACAATGAGCAGTTCTTC,CASSESGLVYNEQFF
TRBV29-1,.,TRBD2,TRBJ2-3,TGCAGCGTTGAAGATCTAATGACTAGCGGGAAGTCTAGCACAGATACGCAGTATTTT,CSVEDLMTSGKSSTDTQYF
TRBV9,.,.,TRBJ2-3,TGTGCCAGCAGCGTAGATGGACAGAGCACAGATACGCAGTATTTT,CASSVDGQSTDTQYF
TRBV13,.,.,TRBJ2-3,TGTGCCAGCAGGTATTCTGCGCGGAACACAGATACGCAGTATTTT,CASRYSARNTDTQYF
TRBV5-1,.,.,TRBJ2-7,TGCGCCAGCAGCTTGGGGGGCAGCGTGCAGTACTTC,CASSLGGSVQYF
TRBV4-1,.,.,TRBJ1-5,TGCGCCAGCAGCCAAGAGGGGGGACACCTTAGCAATCAGCCCCAGCATTTT,CASSQEGGHLSNQPQHF
TRBV27,few,.,TRBJ2-1,TGTGCCAGCAGTTTTGGTAGTAGGAATGAGCAGTTCTTC,CASSFGSRNEQFF
TRBV9,.,.,TRBJ2-3,TGTGCCAGCAGCGTAGCGCCGGCTAGCTCGCTTGGGGATACGCAGTATTTT,CASSVAPASSLGDTQYF
TRBV7-6,.,TRBD2,TRBJ2-1,TGTGCCAGCAGCTTATGGGCCAGCGGGAGTGGCGGGAATGAGCAGTTCTTC,CASSLWASGSGGNEQFF
TRBV9,once,.,TRBJ2-2,TGTGCCAGCAGCGTGGGACACGCCGGGGAGCTGTTTTTT,CASSVGHAGELFF
TRBV6-1,.,.,TRBJ1-5,TGTGCCAGCAAGTCGGGCTTAGCCATACAGCCCCAGCATTTT,CASKSGLAIQPQHF
TRBV5-4,.,TRBD1,TRBJ2-7,TGTGCCAGCAGCCCCGGGACAGTGGTCTACGAGCAGTACTTC,CASSPGTVVYEQYF
TRBV7-3,.,TRBD2,TRBJ2-7,TGTGCCAGCAGTTATCGACTAGCGGGAGGGCCTGTCCCCTACGAGCAGTACTTC,CASSYRLAGGPVPYEQYF
TRBV25-1,.,.,TRBJ2-7,TGTGCCAGCAGCTCGGGTTACACCTACGAGCAGTACTTC,CASSSGYTYEQYF
TRBV7-3,.,TRBD1,TRBJ1-1,TGTGCCAGCAGCTCAGGGGGCGCGGAAGCTTTCTTT,CASSSGGAEAFF
TRBV5-1,few,.,TRBJ2-1,TGCGCCAGCAGGTCGGACTCCTACAATGAGCAGTTCTTC,CASRSDSYNEQFF
TRBV11-2,.,.,TRBJ1-1,TGTGCCAGCAGCCCTTCGTGGGGGACTGAAGCTTTCTTT,CASSPSWGTEAFF
TRBV29-1,.,.,TRBJ1-5,TGCAGCGTTGGCTATCCCAATCAGCCCCAGCATTTT,CSVGYPNQPQHF
TRBV7-9,.,.,TRBJ1-2,TGTGCCAGCAGCCACCCGCAGGTGGGGGCCAACTATGGCTACACCTTC,CASSHPQVGANYGYTF
TRBV10-3,.,TRBD1,TRBJ1-3,TGTGCCATACAGGGGACTGAAGGAAACACCATATATTTT,CAIQGTEGNTIYF
TRBV30,.,TRBD1,TRBJ2-5,TGTGCCTTGACAGGGGACGGGGAGACCCAGTACTTC,CALTGDGETQYF
TRBV19,.,.,TRBJ1-2,TGTGCCGGGGGAGACCGTCTGGGAGGCTACACCTTC,CAGGDRLGGYTF
TRBV11-2,.,TRBD2,TRBJ2-4,TGTGCCAGCAGCTTAGATTGGACTAGCGGGATCTTAGCCAAAAACATTCAGTACTTC,CASSLDWTSGILAKNIQYF
TRBV15,few,.,TRBJ1-2,TGTGCCACCAGCACAGCTAACTATGGCTACACCTTC,CATSTANYGYTF
TRBV18,.,.,TRBJ2-5,TGTGCCAGCTCACCGGGGGAGACCCAGTACTTC,CASSPGETQYF
TRBV5-4,.,TRBD1,TRBJ1-4,TGTGCCAGCAGCTCTATGGACAGGGGCGAAAAACTGTTTTTT,CASSSMDRGEKLFF